The next 18 T cell receptor beta chains were all read from a single sample in a study of T cells in Graves' hyperthyroidism and ophthalmopathy. The source material, RNA transcripts, was used to amplify TCR beta CDR3 regions. Researchers ran a first-round RT-PCR on the TCR CDR3 using the HTBI primer set. Each CDR3 protein is one row after TCRdb ran MiXCR on the multiplex PCR reads. The sample yields 300,000 to 450,000 distinct CDR3 sequences, around 14% seen once. Sample: blood. The receptors come from a woman aged 18-35 years with Graves' hyperthyroidism.

This clonotype occurred many times. The gene calls are TRBV6-2 or TRBV6-3 and TRBJ2-3; 7 positions agree with TRBD1. Trimming cost V 6 bases and J 6 bases; bases outside gene matches: 12. CDR1 and CDR2 from the germline V gene are MNHEY and SVGEGT. The CDR3 covers 15 residues. CDR3 nucleotide sequence: TGTGCCAGCAGAACCGCCGGGACAGTTTCTGATACGCAGTATTTT. It yields the protein CASRTAGTVSDTQYF.

This clonotype has a count of ten or more. The chain is built from TRBV20-1 and TRBJ1-2; D call uncertain. Between the trimmed V and J ends, which lost 6 bases and 1 base, there was a span of 12 bases. The CDR3 covers 13 residues. Per germline, CDR1 DFQATT and CDR2 SNEGSKA (reference sequence). The chain's CDR3 is CSALAESNYGYTF. The DNA for the CDR3 is TGCAGTGCGTTAGCTGAGAGTAACTATGGCTACACCTTC.

This clonotype was seen many times. The V call is TRBV20-1, the J call TRBJ2-7; tentative D call: TRBD2 (6 bases). Looked up from germline, CDR1 is DFQATT and CDR2 is SNEGSKA (reference sequence). This CDR3 is 11 amino acids long. Trimming took 8 bases from V and 7 from J, leaving 15 bases between them. The CDR3 DNA follows: TGCAGTCCACTAGGAGGGTCAGAGCAGTACTTC. This codes for CSPLGGSEQYF.

The table lists this clonotype with many counts. The chain uses TRBV19 and TRBJ2-3, with 7 bases matching TRBD2. The CDR3 is 15 amino acids. The V gene end was trimmed by 3 bases and the J gene end by 5 bases; junction bases not matched to a gene: 8. CDR1 is LNHDA and CDR2 is SQIVND in the germline V gene (reference sequence). CDR3 loop: CASSITRDYRDTQYF. The CDR3 coding sequence is TGTGCCAGTAGTATCACTCGGGACTATAGAGATACGCAGTATTTT. Full variable domain (outside the CDR3, taken from reference TRBV19 and TRBJ2-3): DGGITQSPKYLFRKEGQNVTLSCEQNLNHDAMYWYRQDPGQGLRLIYYSQIVNDFQKGDIAEGYSVSREKKESFPLTVTSAQKNPTAFYLCASSITRDYRDTQYFGPGTRLTVL.

This clonotype was counted ten times or more. The chain is built from TRBV9 and TRBJ2-2; the D gene is possibly TRBD2 (7 bases). The CDR3 loop spans 13 amino acids. Trimming stripped 7 bases from V and 7 bases from J, with 14 bases between. The germline gives CDR1 SGDLS, CDR2 YYNGEE. The CDR3 loop reads CASGRGGVGELFF. CDR3 nucleotide sequence: TGTGCCAGCGGGAGAGGGGGGGTCGGGGAGCTGTTTTTT.

This clonotype appeared a few times. The chain employs TRBV6-5 and TRBJ2-2; 11 bases match TRBD1. From germline, CDR1 is MNHEY and CDR2 SVGAGI. Germline trimming cut 2 bases from V and 4 bases from J; bases unmatched to any gene: 0. This CDR3 is built from 15 residues. CDR3 nucleotides: TGTGCCAGCAGTTACGGGACAGGGGGCACCGGGGAGCTGTTTTTT. Its translation: CASSYGTGGTGELFF.

This clonotype was detected many times. The J gene is TRBJ2-3, the V gene TRBV6-2 or TRBV6-3, with 7 bases aligning to TRBD2. Losses at the gene ends were 6 bases for V and 2 bases for J; bases not matched to a gene: 5. CDR1 and CDR2 (germline): MNHEY, SVGEGT. This CDR3 comprises 14 residues. The CDR3 DNA reads TGTGCCAGCAGAGCCCAGCGGGACACAGATACGCAGTATTTT. Encoded protein: CASRAQRDTDTQYF.

This clonotype showed up just a few times. The V and J genes are TRBV7-2 and TRBJ2-1, with TRBD1 matching 10 bases. The germline CDR1 and CDR2 sequences are SGHTA and FQGNSA. CDR3 length equals 15 residues. V gave up 5 bases and J gave up 10 bases; unmatched junction bases: 11. The CDR3 bases are TGTGCCAGCAGCACGCACCGGGACAGGGGTTCCGAGCAGTTCTTC. Translated, it gives CASSTHRDRGSEQFF. The variable domain in full, with the rest retrieved from reference TRBV7-2 and TRBJ2-1, is GAGVSQSPSNKVTEKGKDVELRCDPISGHTALYWYRQSLGQGLEFLIYFQGNSAPDKSGLPSDRFSAERTGGSVSTLTIQRTQQEDSAVYLCASSTHRDRGSEQFFGPGTRLTVL.

This clonotype was observed a handful of times. The chain joins TRBV12-3 or TRBV12-4 to TRBJ2-3, with 8 bases fitting TRBD2. The CDR3 has 15 amino acids. The V segment lost 7 bases and the J segment 5 bases; nucleotides outside the gene matches: 11. In DNA, the CDR3 is TGTGCCAGCAATGGAATCGGGAGCGGGGGAGATACGCAGTATTTT. This sequence encodes CASNGIGSGGDTQYF.

This clonotype appeared many times. The chain uses TRBV4-3 and TRBJ2-7; D may correspond to TRBD1 or TRBD2 (5 bases each). Germline V gives CDR1 LGHNA, CDR2 YSLEER. The CDR3 consists of 15 residues. V was shortened by 0 bases and J by 2 bases, with 11 bases between the two germline ends. This chain's CDR3 is CASSQDGAPTYEQYF. In nucleotides, the CDR3 is TGCGCCAGCAGCCAAGACGGGGCCCCAACCTACGAGCAGTACTTC.

V is TRBV28 and J is TRBJ2-7, with TRBD2 identical over 9 bases. The CDR3 runs 17 residues. V shed 8 bases, J shed 3 bases, and the junction held 17 bases outside the gene matches. Per germline, CDR1 MDHEN and CDR2 SYDVKM. This CDR3 is CASGTAGSGRGNYEQYF. Written as DNA, the CDR3 is TGTGCCAGCGGGACTGCTGGTAGCGGGAGAGGGAACTACGAGCAGTACTTC.

This clonotype was observed many times. The chain recombines TRBV28 with TRBJ2-5; TRBD2 matches 7 bases. Germline V gives CDR1 MDHEN, CDR2 SYDVKM. CDR3 length: 16 amino acids. The trim removed 2 bases at V and 6 bases at J, leaving 12 bases unmatched. The chain's CDR3 is CASSLEGGRGDKTQYF. In DNA, the CDR3 is TGTGCCAGCAGTTTAGAAGGAGGGAGGGGCGATAAGACCCAGTACTTC. Looking up the rest from reference TRBV28 and TRBJ2-5 gives the full variable domain: DVKVTQSSRYLVKRTGEKVFLECVQDMDHENMFWYRQDPGLGLRLIYFSYDVKMKEKGDIPEGYSVSREKKERFSLILESASTNQTSMYLCASSLEGGRGDKTQYFGPGTRLLVL.

This clonotype was observed a few times. V usage is TRBV5-4 and J usage is TRBJ2-5; TRBD2 matches 9 bases. The CDR3 spans 12 residues. Germline lookup yields CDR1 SGHNT and CDR2 YYREEE (reference sequence). V gave up 2 bases and J gave up 10 bases; unmatched junction bases: 3. The CDR3 reads CASSFGREGQYF. DNA of the CDR3: TGTGCCAGCAGCTTCGGGCGGGAGGGCCAGTACTTC.

There are many counts of this clonotype. The CDR3 is CASSLNPQIPGTGELFF. For the CDR3, the DNA is TGTGCCAGCAGTTTAAATCCCCAGATACCAGGCACCGGGGAGCTGTTTTTT. This chain connects TRBV28 to TRBJ2-2, with D unresolved. The CDR3 has 17 residues. Deletions cut 2 bases from V and 4 bases from J, with 17 bases between. Germline V CDR1 and CDR2: MDHEN, SYDVKM.

The chain uses TRBV19 and TRBJ1-1; D not certain. Germline V gene sequence: CDR1 LNHDA, CDR2 SQIVND (reference sequence). V was trimmed by 5 bases and J by 4 bases, leaving 14 bases between them. This CDR3 has 14 amino acids. CDR3 in amino acids: CASSLKTTLTEAFF. CDR3 DNA sequence: TGTGCCAGTAGTTTAAAAACGACGCTCACTGAAGCTTTCTTT.

This clonotype was detected ten times or more. The chain joins TRBV20-1 to TRBJ1-5, with D hard to call. Trimming cost V 3 bases and J 0 bases, with 9 bases left between them. The CDR3 consists of 14 residues. The V gene's germline CDR1 is DFQATT and CDR2 SNEGSKA (reference sequence). CDR3: CSASTPYSNQPQHF. CDR3 nucleotide sequence: TGCAGTGCTAGCACACCATATAGCAATCAGCCCCAGCATTTT.

This clonotype appeared many times. This chain connects TRBV28 to TRBJ1-5, with D maybe TRBD1 (5 bases). Germline V gives CDR1 MDHEN, CDR2 SYDVKM. V lost 6 bases, J lost 2 bases, and 23 bases lay in between. The CDR3 sequence is 18 residues long. CDR3 bases: TGTGCCAGCAGCCGGTTGACAGCTCCTAGGGTAGGCAATCAGCCCCAGCATTTT. This encodes CASSRLTAPRVGNQPQHF.

This clonotype occurred many times. This chain joins TRBV14 and TRBJ2-3; D is tentatively TRBD1 or TRBD2 (5 bases each). CDR1 is SGHDN and CDR2 is FVKESK in the germline V gene. The CDR3 runs 15 residues. Deletions cut 1 base from V and 4 bases from J, with 12 bases between. Written as DNA, the CDR3 is TGTGCCAGCAGCCAAGCTGGGACCACTTCAGATACGCAGTATTTT. Translating gives CASSQAGTTSDTQYF.